This TCR beta chain was obtained from a study of radiation and T cells in renal cell carcinoma. Study outcomes and limitations: In blood, top tumor clones expanded by 2 weeks, shrinking by 4.

Some clones are missing from TCRdb's copy, which holds only in-frame ones; the method was immunoSEQ multiplex PCR. The sample includes roughly 86,000 clones, about 82% seen only once; the top ten take 9.4%. The time point denotes: blood 4 weeks post-SBRT, at nephrectomy. Described treatment: 15 Gy SBRT to primary tumor, nephrectomy 4 weeks later. Clear cell pathology was present in this patient's renal cell carcinoma. This CDR3 contains 17 residues. In its sample, this clone was seen once. Its specificity is unknown. The chain carries TRBV21-1 and TRBJ2-7; TRBD2 is taken as the D call from the table, unchecked against the DNA. TRBV21-1 has pseudogene status. The origin of this receptor is a man aged 50 to 59 with renal cell carcinoma. Sequenced here: blood, sampled from a patient whose treatment included radiotherapy and nephrectomy. This CDR3 reads CASSTLMGGIDSYEQYF. The DNA of the CDR3 is TGTGCCAGCAGCACCCTCATGGGGGGTATAGACTCCTACGAGCAGTACTTC.